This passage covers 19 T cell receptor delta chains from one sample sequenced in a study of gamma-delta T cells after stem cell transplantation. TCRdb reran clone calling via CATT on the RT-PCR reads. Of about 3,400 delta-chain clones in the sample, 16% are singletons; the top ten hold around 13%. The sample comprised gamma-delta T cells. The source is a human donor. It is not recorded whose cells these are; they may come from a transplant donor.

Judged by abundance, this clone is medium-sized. This CDR3 reads CACDSSGDGSGSWDTRQMFF. For the CDR3, the DNA is TGTGCCTGTGACTCCTCCGGGGATGGGTCTGGCTCCTGGGACACCCGACAGATGTTTTTC. This chain connects TRDV2 to TRDJ3; D may be TRDD3 (6 bases). The ends were cut back, 3 bases at V and 0 bases at J, with 20 bases in the middle. Germline lookup yields CDR1 GEAIGNYY and CDR2 EKD. This CDR3 has 20 residues.

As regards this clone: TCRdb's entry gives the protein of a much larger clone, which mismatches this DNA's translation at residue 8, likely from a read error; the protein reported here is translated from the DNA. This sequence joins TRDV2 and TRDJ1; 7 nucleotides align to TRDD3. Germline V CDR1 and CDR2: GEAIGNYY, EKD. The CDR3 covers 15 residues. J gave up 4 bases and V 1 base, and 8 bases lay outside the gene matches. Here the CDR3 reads CACDTLGANGDKLIF. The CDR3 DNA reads TGTGCCTGTGACACGCTGGGGGCTAACGGCGATAAACTCATCTTT.

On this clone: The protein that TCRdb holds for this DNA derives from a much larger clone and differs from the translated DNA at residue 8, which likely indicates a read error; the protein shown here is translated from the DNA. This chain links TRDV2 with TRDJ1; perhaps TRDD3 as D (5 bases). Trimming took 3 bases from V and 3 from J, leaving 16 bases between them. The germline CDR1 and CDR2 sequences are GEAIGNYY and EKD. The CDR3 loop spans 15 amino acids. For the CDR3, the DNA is TGTGCCTGTGACCACGTACTGGAGGATTCCGATAAACTCATCTTT. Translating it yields CACDHVLEDSDKLIF.

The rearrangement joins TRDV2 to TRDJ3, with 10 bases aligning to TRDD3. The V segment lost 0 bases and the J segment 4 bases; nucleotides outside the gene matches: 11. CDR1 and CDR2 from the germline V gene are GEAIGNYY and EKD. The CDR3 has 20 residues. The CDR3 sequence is CACDTGSGGYEAWDTRQMFF. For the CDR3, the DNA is TGTGCCTGTGACACCGGATCCGGGGGATACGAAGCTTGGGACACCCGACAGATGTTTTTC.

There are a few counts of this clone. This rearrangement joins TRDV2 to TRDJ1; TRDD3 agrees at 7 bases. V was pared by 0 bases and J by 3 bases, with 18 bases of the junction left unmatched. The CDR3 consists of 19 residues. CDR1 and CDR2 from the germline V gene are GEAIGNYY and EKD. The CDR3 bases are TGTGCCTGTGACACCGTGCCACCAGGGGATATTACCGGCGCCGATAAACTCATCTTT. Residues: CACDTVPPGDITGADKLIF.

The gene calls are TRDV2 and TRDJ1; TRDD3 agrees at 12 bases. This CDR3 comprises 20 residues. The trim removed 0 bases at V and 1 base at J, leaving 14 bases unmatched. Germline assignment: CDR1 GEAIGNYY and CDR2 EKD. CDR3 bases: TGTGCCTGTGACACCGTACGCCTACTGGGGGATACCCCGGGCACCGATAAACTCATCTTT. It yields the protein CACDTVRLLGDTPGTDKLIF.

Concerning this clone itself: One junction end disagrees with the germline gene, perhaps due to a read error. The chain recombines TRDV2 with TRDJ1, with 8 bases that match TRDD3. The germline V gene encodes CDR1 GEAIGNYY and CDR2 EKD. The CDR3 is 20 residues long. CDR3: CACDTLLGGQRDPYTDTLIF. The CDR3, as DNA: TGTGCCTGTGACACTTTACTGGGGGGTCAGAGGGATCCTTACACCGATACACTCATCTTT.

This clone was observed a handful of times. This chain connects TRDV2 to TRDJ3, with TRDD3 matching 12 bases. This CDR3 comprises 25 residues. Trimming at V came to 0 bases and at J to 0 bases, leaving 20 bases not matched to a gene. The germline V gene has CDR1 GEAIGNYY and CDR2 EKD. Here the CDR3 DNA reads TGTGCCTGTGACACCGCCCAGTCTGGGGGATACGCACAACCCACATTCTCCTGGGACACCCGACAGATGTTTTTC. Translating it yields CACDTAQSGGYAQPTFSWDTRQMFF.

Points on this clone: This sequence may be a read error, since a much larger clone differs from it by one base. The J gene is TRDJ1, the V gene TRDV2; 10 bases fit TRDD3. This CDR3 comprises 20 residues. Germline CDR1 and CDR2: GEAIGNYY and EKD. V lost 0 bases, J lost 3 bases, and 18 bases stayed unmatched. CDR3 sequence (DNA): TGTGCCTGTGACACCGCGGGGCGTACTGGGGGATCAGGTGACGCCGATAAACTCATCTTT. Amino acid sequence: CACDTAGRTGGSGDADKLIF.

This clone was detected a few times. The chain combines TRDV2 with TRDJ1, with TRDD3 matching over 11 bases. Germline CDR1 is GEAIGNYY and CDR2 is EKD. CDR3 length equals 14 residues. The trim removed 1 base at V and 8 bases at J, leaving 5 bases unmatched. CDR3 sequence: CACDTLLGDNKLIF. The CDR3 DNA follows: TGTGCCTGTGACACGCTACTGGGGGATAACAAACTCATCTTT.

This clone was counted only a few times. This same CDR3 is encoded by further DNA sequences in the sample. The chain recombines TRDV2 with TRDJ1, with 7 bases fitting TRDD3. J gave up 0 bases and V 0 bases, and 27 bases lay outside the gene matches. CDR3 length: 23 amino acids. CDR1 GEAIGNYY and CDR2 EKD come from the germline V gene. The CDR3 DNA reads TGTGCCTGTGACACCGCCTTCGCCTCCTCCATAGGAGGATACGCACGGTACACCGATAAACTCATCTTT. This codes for CACDTAFASSIGGYARYTDKLIF.

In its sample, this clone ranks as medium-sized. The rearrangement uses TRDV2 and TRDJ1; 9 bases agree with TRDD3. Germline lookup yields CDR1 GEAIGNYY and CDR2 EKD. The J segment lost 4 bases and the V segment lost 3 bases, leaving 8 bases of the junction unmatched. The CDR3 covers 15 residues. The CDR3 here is CACDPLGDSYDKLIF. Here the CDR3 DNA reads TGTGCCTGTGACCCACTGGGGGACTCCTACGATAAACTCATCTTT.

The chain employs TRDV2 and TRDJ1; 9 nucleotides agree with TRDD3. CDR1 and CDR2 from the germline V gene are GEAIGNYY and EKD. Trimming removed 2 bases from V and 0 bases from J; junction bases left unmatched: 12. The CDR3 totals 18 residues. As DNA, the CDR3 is TGTGCCTGTGACAAAATCGCGGAGGGGGATACAGACACCGATAAACTCATCTTT. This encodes CACDKIAEGDTDTDKLIF.

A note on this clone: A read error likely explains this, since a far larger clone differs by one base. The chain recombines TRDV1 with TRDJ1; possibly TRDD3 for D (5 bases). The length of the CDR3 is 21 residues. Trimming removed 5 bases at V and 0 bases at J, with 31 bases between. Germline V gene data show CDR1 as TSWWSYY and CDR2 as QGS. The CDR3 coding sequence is TGTGCTCTTGGGAGGGTTACGAGAGTGTCACCGGGGGCCTGGTACACCGATAAACTCATCTTT. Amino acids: CALGRVTRVSPGAWYTDKLIF.

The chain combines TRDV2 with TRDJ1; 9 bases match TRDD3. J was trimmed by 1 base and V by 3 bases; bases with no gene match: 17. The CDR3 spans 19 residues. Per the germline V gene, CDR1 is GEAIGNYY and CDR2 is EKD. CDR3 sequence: CACDLVTGGQTSLTDKLIF. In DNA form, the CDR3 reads TGTGCCTGTGACCTCGTTACTGGGGGACAAACCTCCCTCACCGATAAACTCATCTTT.

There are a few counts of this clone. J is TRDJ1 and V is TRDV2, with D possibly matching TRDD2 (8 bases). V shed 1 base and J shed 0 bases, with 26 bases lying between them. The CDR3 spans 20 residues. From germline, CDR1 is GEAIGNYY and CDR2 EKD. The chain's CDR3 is CACDTSFLTGDPYHTDKLIF. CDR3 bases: TGTGCCTGTGACACATCCTTCCTAACGGGGGATCCGTATCACACCGATAAACTCATCTTT.

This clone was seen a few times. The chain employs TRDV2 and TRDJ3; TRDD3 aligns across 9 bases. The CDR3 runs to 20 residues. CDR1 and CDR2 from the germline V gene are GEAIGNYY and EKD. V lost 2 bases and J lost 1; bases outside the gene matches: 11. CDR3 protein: CACDKLGDTVGSWDTRQMFF. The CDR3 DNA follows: TGTGCCTGTGACAAACTGGGGGACACCGTCGGGTCCTGGGACACCCGACAGATGTTTTTC.

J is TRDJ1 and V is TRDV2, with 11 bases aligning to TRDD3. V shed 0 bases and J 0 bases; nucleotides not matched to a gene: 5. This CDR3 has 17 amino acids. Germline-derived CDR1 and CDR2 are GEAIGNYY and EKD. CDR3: CACDTGWGIPYTDKLIF. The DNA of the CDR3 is TGTGCCTGTGACACCGGCTGGGGGATACCATACACCGATAAACTCATCTTT.

As DNA, the CDR3 is TGTGCCTGTGAAGAACTGGGGGATTTGGTAACCGATAAACTCATCTTT. Protein sequence: CACEELGDLVTDKLIF. This chain joins TRDV2 and TRDJ1; TRDD3 matches 10 bases. Trimming removed 4 bases from V and 2 bases from J; junction bases left unmatched: 9. From germline, CDR1 is GEAIGNYY and CDR2 EKD. The CDR3 has 16 amino acids.